This TCR beta chain was observed in a study of T cells after yellow fever vaccination. General study points: Bulk-population clonotypes that are abundant could appear as contaminants in FACS-sorted repertoires. A large majority of primary-vaccination clones showed up again after the booster (about 97% CD4, about 87% CD8). A small proportion of clonotypes was detected in both the CD4 and CD8 compartments.

This clonotype has only a few counts. Its specificity is unknown. Synthesis of TCR cDNA relied on 5'RACE template switching, which attached a universal primer site and UMIs. TCRdb itself ran the 5' RACE reads through MiXCR, one entry per CDR3 protein. The data show approximately 300,000 distinct CDR3 sequences, 9.5% to 12% seen once. The CDR3 is 14 amino acids. CDR1 and CDR2 (germline): SGHDT, YYEEEE. Trimming stripped 0 bases from V and 2 bases from J, with 9 bases between. The specimen comprised CD4+ T cells sorted from PBMCs, sampled 45 days after the yellow fever booster vaccination. This chain connects TRBV5-6 to TRBJ2-7, with D hard to call. The receptor comes from a man between 18 and 35 years old who received the YFV17D yellow fever vaccine. The CDR3, as DNA: TGTGCCAGCAGCTTGGGAGCCCAGGCCTACGAGCAGTACGTC. As protein: CASSLGAQAYEQYV.